The next 5 T cell receptor beta chains were all read from a single sample in a study of CXCR3-negative and CXCR3-positive naive CD8 T cells. General study results and limits: In CXCR3-positive naive cells, the TRB CDR3s were more hydrophobic than in CXCR3-negative naive cells.

Their recognized antigens are unknown. 5' RACE with UMI labels generated the TRB cDNA libraries. TCRdb re-called the 5' RACE reads; one entry per CDR3 protein, DNA not given. The sample totals some 120,000 distinct CDR3 sequences. The sequenced material came from naive CXCR3+ CD8+ T cells from blood. Specified subset: CD45RO-CCR7+CD27+CD95- naive CD8+ T cells expressing CXCR3 (TNR3+). These TCRs come from a human donor in good health. Some clones in this sample may be carry-over from other donors' samples.

The gene calls are TRBV19 and TRBJ2-7; TCRdb indicates TRBD1, and absent DNA this call remains unverified. The CDR3 totals 14 residues. Per the germline V gene, CDR1 is LNHDA and CDR2 is SQIVND (reference sequence). This CDR3 is CASSVRDKYDEQYF.

The gene calls are TRBV7-9 and TRBJ1-1. The germline V gene has CDR1 SEHNR and CDR2 FQNEAQ (reference sequence). The length of the CDR3 is 15 residues. This CDR3 reads CASSEYSLVNTEAFF.

The chain recombines TRBV29-1 with TRBJ2-6. CDR1 and CDR2 from the germline V gene are SQVTM and ANQGSEA. CDR3 length: 13 residues. CDR3 sequence reads: CSAIVSGANVLTF.

This chain uses TRBV4-3 with TRBJ1-2. The CDR3 covers 14 residues. CDR1 and CDR2 (germline): LGHNA, YSLEER. The CDR3 region is CASSQDLEGDGYTF.

The gene calls are TRBV5-6 and TRBJ2-5; TCRdb's assignment of TRBD2 cannot be checked, as there is no DNA. CDR3 size: 16 residues. Germline V gene lookup returns CDR1 SGHDT and CDR2 YYEEEE. The CDR3 here is CASSFKAGGHQETQYF.